The 10 T cell receptor beta chains below come from one sample, sequenced in a study of cytomegalovirus exposure and HLA in healthy donors. Researchers ran the PCR with 60 Vbeta and 13 Jbeta primers. This table comes from immunoSEQ multiplex PCR, and its TCRdb copy is limited to in-frame clones, with some not included. Of about 92,000 clones listed, 81% are singletons. The sequencing sample was made of PBMCs. Every receptor here comes from a girl aged 2 to 10 in good health and CMV-seropositive.

This chain links TRBV6-6 with TRBJ1-4; 8 bases agree with TRBD1. Germline values: CDR1 MNHNY, CDR2 SVGAGI (reference sequence). The ends lost 6 bases at V and 8 bases at J; junction bases unmatched: 8. The CDR3 totals 14 residues. CDR3 sequence (DNA): TGTGCCAGCAGGAGGGGACAGGCAGGGGAAAAACTGTTTTTT. It translates to CASRRGQAGEKLFF.

Worth noting for this clone: One junction end does not reproduce the germline sequence, and a read error may be involved. J is TRBJ2-1 and V is TRBV4-1, with 10 bases matching TRBD2. There are 15 residues in the CDR3. Per the germline V gene, CDR1 is MGHRA and CDR2 is YSYEKL. This chain's CDR3 is CASSSTSGSFNEQFF. The CDR3 nucleotides are TGCGCCAGCAGCTCGACTAGCGGGTCCTTCAATGAGCAGTTCTTC.

This clone was found a few times. V and J are TRBV5-1 and TRBJ2-7; 9 nucleotides agree with TRBD2. J lost 1 base, V lost 1 base, and 6 bases had no gene match. The CDR3 spans 16 residues. Per the germline V gene, CDR1 is SGHRS and CDR2 is YFSETQ. The CDR3, as DNA: TGCGCCAGCAGCTTGAACCGACTAGCGGAGTCCTACGAGCAGTACTTC. This translates into CASSLNRLAESYEQYF.

The V call is TRBV5-8, the J call TRBJ2-5; TRBD2 agrees at 8 bases. CDR1 and CDR2 from the germline V gene are SGHTS and YDEGEE. The CDR3 sequence is 13 residues long. The V gene end was trimmed by 6 bases and the J gene end by 5 bases; junction bases not matched to a gene: 6. The CDR3 sequence: CASTPGLGETQYF. CDR3 nucleotides: TGTGCCAGCACTCCGGGACTAGGGGAGACCCAGTACTTC.

The chain carries TRBV18 and TRBJ2-5, with 8 nucleotides matching TRBD1. Germline-derived CDR1 and CDR2 are KGHSH and LQKENI. With V trimmed by 5 bases and J by 5 bases, 7 bases remained unmatched. The CDR3 has 14 residues. CDR3 coding DNA: TGTGCCAGCTCAGGACAGGGTCCTCCGGAGACCCAGTACTTC. Protein product: CASSGQGPPETQYF.

V and J are TRBV28 and TRBJ2-1, with TRBD2 matching over 12 bases. There are 15 residues in the CDR3. V shed 2 bases and J 7 bases; nucleotides not matched to a gene: 3. Germline CDR1 MDHEN, CDR2 SYDVKM. The CDR3 region is CASSLRLAGVNEQFF. CDR3 bases: TGTGCCAGCAGTTTAAGACTAGCGGGAGTTAATGAGCAGTTCTTC.

The CDR3 DNA is TGTGCCAGCAGCTTAGGGGACACGGATAACACTGAAGCTTTCTTT. It translates to CASSLGDTDNTEAFF. The chain is built from TRBV6-5 and TRBJ1-1; D is perhaps TRBD1 (6 bases). The CDR3 contains 15 residues. V dropped 6 bases and J dropped 2 bases, with 16 bases sitting between them. From germline, CDR1 is MNHEY and CDR2 SVGAGI.

V and J are TRBV29-1 and TRBJ2-7; possible D gene TRBD2, 6 bases. V lost 3 bases, J lost 3 bases, and 12 bases lay in between. Germline CDR1 reads SQVTM; CDR2 reads ANQGSEA. The CDR3 runs to 13 residues. In nucleotides, the CDR3 is TGCAGCGTTGAGACGGGAGACAGCTACGAGCAGTACTTC. This translates into CSVETGDSYEQYF.

The CDR3 loop is CASSHWSEQGIQPQHF. In DNA form, the CDR3 reads TGTGCCAGCAGTCACTGGTCTGAACAGGGGATTCAGCCCCAGCATTTT. The chain recombines TRBV28 with TRBJ1-5, with 7 bases that match TRBD1. Looked up from germline, CDR1 is MDHEN and CDR2 is SYDVKM. The length of the CDR3 is 16 residues. The V and J ends lost 5 bases and 6 bases, in that order; junction bases with no gene match: 13.

This chain joins TRBV27 and TRBJ2-7, with a tentative D call TRBD1 (5 bases). V was shortened by 4 bases and J by 7 bases, with 8 bases between the two germline ends. CDR3 length: 11 residues. Germline CDR1 is MNHEY and CDR2 is SMNVEV (reference sequence). In DNA, the CDR3 is TGTGCCAGCAGTTCAGGACAAGAGCAGTACTTC. It specifies CASSSGQEQYF.